This T cell receptor beta chain was profiled in a study of T cells after yellow fever vaccination. Study-level points and caveats: The study re-detected most primary-vaccination clones after the booster (under 97% CD4, roughly 85% CD8). Among all clonotypes, a small share was observed in both CD4 and CD8 compartments.

This clonotype was detected a few times. Its antigen is not identified. UMIs and a universal primer site were added when TCR cDNA was made by 5'RACE template switching. From the 5' RACE reads, TCRdb called clonotypes with MiXCR, one entry per CDR3 protein. The table shows about 550,000 distinct CDR3 sequences, with about 19% occurring only once. CDR1 is MGHDK and CDR2 is SYGVNS in the germline V gene. There are 16 residues in the CDR3. J lost 0 bases, V lost 0 bases, and 2 bases had no gene match. This TCR came from a man aged 25 to 45 who received the YFV17D yellow fever vaccine. This chain links TRBV25-1 with TRBJ2-1; 7 bases agree with TRBD2. The sequencing here drew on PBMCs, taken 15 days after the yellow fever booster vaccination. The CDR3 is CASSEYGGGSYNEQFF. CDR3 DNA sequence: TGTGCCAGCAGTGAATATGGCGGGGGCTCCTACAATGAGCAGTTCTTC.